This TCR beta chain was recorded in a study of shared clonotypes between healthy human individuals. Study outcomes and limitations: When naive CD4 clonotypes were compared across several donors, 5% to 5.5% were shared.

The method was immunoSEQ multiplex PCR; TCRdb's version includes in-frame clones alone and lacks a portion of them. The table includes about a million clones, around three quarters detected once. V shed 3 bases, J shed 5 bases, and the junction held 13 bases outside the gene matches. Germline V gene data show CDR1 as SEHNR and CDR2 as FQNEAQ (reference sequence). The CDR3 covers 17 residues. As to this clone: Its specificity is not known.

Specimen: memory CD4+ T cells sorted from blood. Subset denoted: CD45RA-negative fraction. This chain uses TRBV7-9 with TRBJ2-7; 10 nucleotides align to TRBD1. The sequence was obtained from a man between 18 and 35 years old in good health. The CDR3 protein is CASSLKIGDRGRNEQYF. For the CDR3, the DNA is TGTGCCAGCAGCTTGAAAATCGGCGACAGGGGGCGAAACGAGCAGTACTTC.